This TCR beta chain originates from a study of OX40 agonist ivuxolimab in advanced cancers. At the level of the study: Three individuals attained partial responses, comprising one hepatocellular carcinoma case and two cutaneous melanoma cases. Overall study findings and caveats: Relative to CD4+ cells, CD8+ T cells on average had more expanded clones.

Assay: immunoSEQ multiplex PCR; the TCRdb copy retains only in-frame clones and omits some. This sample yields tens of thousands of clones, of which 73% are seen a single time; roughly 18% belongs to the top ten. With regard to this clone: Antigen: not known.

Autoimmune disease history or systemic immunosuppression meant exclusion. Germline CDR1 and CDR2: MNHEY and SMNVEV (reference sequence). The V and J ends lost 8 bases and 0 bases, in that order; junction bases with no gene match: 1. The CDR3 runs 13 residues. The rearrangement uses TRBV27 and TRBJ2-7; 10 nucleotides match TRBD2. This TCR was sampled from an adult with an advanced solid tumor such as melanoma, head and neck, liver or kidney cancer. The source was CD4+ or CD8+ T cells sorted from blood, collected in a trial of the OX40 agonist ivuxolimab. CDR3 loop: CASGLAASYEQYF. In nucleotides, the CDR3 is TGTGCCAGCGGACTAGCGGCCTCCTACGAGCAGTACTTC.